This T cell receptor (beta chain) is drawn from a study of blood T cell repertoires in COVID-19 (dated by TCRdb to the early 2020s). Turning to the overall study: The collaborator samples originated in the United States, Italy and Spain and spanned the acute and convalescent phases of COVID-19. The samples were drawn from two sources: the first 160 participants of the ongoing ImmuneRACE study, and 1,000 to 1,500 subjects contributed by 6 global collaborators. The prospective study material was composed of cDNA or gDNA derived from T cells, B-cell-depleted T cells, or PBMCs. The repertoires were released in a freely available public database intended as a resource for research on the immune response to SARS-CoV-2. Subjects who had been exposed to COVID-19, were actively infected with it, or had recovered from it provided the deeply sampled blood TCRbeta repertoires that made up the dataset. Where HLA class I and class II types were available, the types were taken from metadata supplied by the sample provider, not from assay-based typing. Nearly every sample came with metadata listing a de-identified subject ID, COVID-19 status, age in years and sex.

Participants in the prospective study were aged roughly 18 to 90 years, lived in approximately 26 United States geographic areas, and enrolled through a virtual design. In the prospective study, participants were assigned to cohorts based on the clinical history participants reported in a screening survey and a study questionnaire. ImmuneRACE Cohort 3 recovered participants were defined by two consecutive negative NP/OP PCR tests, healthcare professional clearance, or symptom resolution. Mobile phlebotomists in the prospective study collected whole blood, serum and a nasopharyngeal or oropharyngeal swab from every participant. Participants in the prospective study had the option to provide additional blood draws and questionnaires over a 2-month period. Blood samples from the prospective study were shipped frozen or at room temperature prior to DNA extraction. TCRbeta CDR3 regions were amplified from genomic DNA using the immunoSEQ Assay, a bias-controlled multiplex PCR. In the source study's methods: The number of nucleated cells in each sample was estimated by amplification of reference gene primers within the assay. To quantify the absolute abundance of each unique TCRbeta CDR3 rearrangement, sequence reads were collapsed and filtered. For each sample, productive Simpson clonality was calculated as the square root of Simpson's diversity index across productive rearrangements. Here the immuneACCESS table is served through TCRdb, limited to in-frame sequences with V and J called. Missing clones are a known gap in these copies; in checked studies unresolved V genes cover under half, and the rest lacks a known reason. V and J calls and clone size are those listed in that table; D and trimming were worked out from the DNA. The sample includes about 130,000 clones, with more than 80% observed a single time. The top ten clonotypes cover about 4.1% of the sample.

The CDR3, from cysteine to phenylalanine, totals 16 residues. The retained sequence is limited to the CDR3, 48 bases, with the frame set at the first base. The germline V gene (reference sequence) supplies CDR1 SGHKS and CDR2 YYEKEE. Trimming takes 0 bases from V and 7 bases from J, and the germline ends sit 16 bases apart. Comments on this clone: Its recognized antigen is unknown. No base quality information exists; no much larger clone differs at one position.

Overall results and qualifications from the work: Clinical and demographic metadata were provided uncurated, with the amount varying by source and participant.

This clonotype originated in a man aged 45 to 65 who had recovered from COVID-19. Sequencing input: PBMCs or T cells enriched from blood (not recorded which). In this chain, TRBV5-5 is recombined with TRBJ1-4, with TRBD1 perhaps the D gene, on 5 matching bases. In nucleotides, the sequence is TGTGCCAGCAGCTTGGGTTTTACGACAGATCGTGAAAAACTGTTTTTT. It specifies CASSLGFTTDREKLFF.